The subject of this entry is one T cell receptor (beta chain). Its specificity is not known. Read coverage stops 3 residues before the CDR3 terminus; the germline J gene supplies the remainder. The treatment was: autologous CTL019 cells: CD19 CAR with 4-1BB and CD3 zeta domains. The CD19 CAR carried TCR zeta and 4-1BB signaling domains. T cells for CTL019 manufacturing were collected from peripheral blood by leukapheresis. The data are from a study of TET2 disruption in CD19-targeted CAR T cells. CDR1 and CDR2 from the germline V gene are SGHRS and YFSETQ. Between the trimmed V and J ends, which lost 2 bases and 2 bases, there was a span of 11 bases. The CDR3 runs to 15 residues. Here immunoSEQ multiplex PCR was the method, and the copy in TCRdb shows in-frame clones only, minus some. This table lists 20,000 to 30,000 clones.

The starting material was CD8- CAR+ T cells sorted from cultured blood T cells, obtained for CD19 CAR T cell therapy. Regarding subset: CD8-negative CAR-positive T cells from the infusion product. J is TRBJ2-1 and V is TRBV5-1; D is uncertain. The sequence was obtained from a man in his 70s with chronic lymphocytic leukemia. The DNA read from the CDR3 is TGCGCCAGCAGCTTAGCGATTCATACCTACAATGAG. This codes for CASSLAIHTYNE. The whole CDR3 reads CASSLAIHTYNEQFF.